This is a list of T cell receptor beta chains from one sample in a study of blood T cells in healthy people across ages. Using its own MiXCR run on the 5' RACE reads, TCRdb lists one record per CDR3 protein. Of about 1 million distinct CDR3 sequences in the sample, 40% to 45% were seen once. The source material was blood. Receptor source: a woman aged 60-75 years in good health. Each CDR3 is given with its conserved first and last residue. The order of the fields is J gene, clone size, V gene, D gene, CDR3 DNA, CDR3 protein. A D gene is named only where the DNA matches it firmly. Clone size, where shown, is once, few, many, or a class for clones that have expanded.

TRBJ2-5 NA TRBV4-2 NA TGTGCCAGCAGCCAAGAAGGTCATACTAGAGGGAGTGGAGGAGAGACCCAGTACTTC CASSQEGHTRGSGGETQYF
TRBJ1-6 NA TRBV27 NA TGTGCCAGCAGTTCATTGTCACCACCCCTCCACTTT CASSSLSPPLHF
TRBJ1-2 NA TRBV5-5 TRBD1 TGTGCCAGCAGCATACCGGGACAGGGGGCTCATAACTATGGCTACACCTTC CASSIPGQGAHNYGYTF
TRBJ1-1 NA TRBV20-1 TRBD1 TGCAGTGCTGGATCGGACAGGGAGAACACTGAAGCTTTCTTT CSAGSDRENTEAFF
TRBJ2-6 NA TRBV3-1 NA TGTGCCAGCAGCCAAGATCTGGGGGCTGGGGCCAACGTCCTGACTTTC CASSQDLGAGANVLTF
TRBJ2-1 NA TRBV29-1 TRBD2 TGCAGCGTTAAAGATTGGCTAGCGGGAGGGATCGGCAATGAGCAGTTCTTC CSVKDWLAGGIGNEQFF
TRBJ2-7 few TRBV20-1 TRBD2 TGCAGTGCTAGTCAAGCTAGCGGGAGGTCCTACGAGCAGTACTTC CSASQASGRSYEQYF
TRBJ2-5 NA TRBV9 NA TGTGCCAGCAGCGGAGGGGGGAGGCCCCAAGAGACCCAGTACTTC CASSGGGRPQETQYF
TRBJ2-1 NA TRBV6-5 TRBD2 TGTGCCAGCAGTTACTCCCCCAGCGGGAGACTATTCGATGAGCAGTTCTTC CASSYSPSGRLFDEQFF
TRBJ2-7 NA TRBV6-5 TRBD1 TGTGCCAGCAGTTATATGGGACAGGGGGGAACATACGAGCAGTACTTC CASSYMGQGGTYEQYF
TRBJ2-5 NA TRBV29-1 NA TGCAGCGCCTCAGGGGTTATGGGAGAGACCCAGTACTTC CSASGVMGETQYF
TRBJ2-7 NA TRBV7-9 NA TGTGCCAGCAGCTTAAGTCCGGGGAGAAGCGAGCAGTACTTC CASSLSPGRSEQYF
TRBJ2-7 few TRBV11-2 NA TGTGCCAGCAGTTCCCCCCAGGAGGGCCTCTGGGAGCAGTACTTC CASSSPQEGLWEQYF
TRBJ1-1 few TRBV28 TRBD1 TGTGCCAGCAGCTATACAGGGGGATTCACTGAAGCTTTCTTT CASSYTGGFTEAFF
TRBJ2-7 few TRBV20-1 TRBD2 TGCAGTGCTAGTGGGACTAGATTAAGTGGTGAGCAGTACTTC CSASGTRLSGEQYF
TRBJ2-5 NA TRBV7-6 NA TGTGCCAGCAGCTTAGCGATTTTGGGTGAGCAGTACTTC CASSLAILGEQYF
TRBJ2-7 few TRBV29-1 NA TGCAGCGTTCACGGAACAGGGCCTTCCTCCTACGAGCAGTACTTC CSVHGTGPSSYEQYF
TRBJ2-3 NA TRBV7-9 TRBD1 TGTGCCAGCAGCTTAACCGGGACAGGTGCTTCTAGCACAGATACGCAGTATTTT CASSLTGTGASSTDTQYF
TRBJ2-7 few TRBV12-3/TRBV12-4 NA TGTGCCAGCAGTTCCTACTCTACCATCTACGAGCAGTACTTC CASSSYSTIYEQYF
TRBJ2-4 few TRBV3-1 NA TGTGCCAGCAGCCAAGCGACAGGCAAAAACATTCAGTACTTC CASSQATGKNIQYF
TRBJ2-5 few TRBV5-5 TRBD2 TGTGCCAGCAGCTTTAGCGGGAGTGGCTCGGAGACCCAGTACTTC CASSFSGSGSETQYF
TRBJ2-7 once TRBV21-1 NA TGTGCCAGCATTCCGGACAGGAGGAAAGCCTCGACGACCTACGAGCAGTACTTC CASIPDRRKASTTYEQYF
TRBJ2-5 NA TRBV7-9 NA TGTGCCAGCAGCTCCGAAGCGGATCAAGCGACCCAGTACTTC CASSSEADQATQYF
TRBJ2-1 NA TRBV29-1 TRBD2 TGCAGCGTTGGAACGTCTAGCGGGAAACTCCTAAGTCTGACCTACAATGAGCAGTTCTTC CSVGTSSGKLLSLTYNEQFF
TRBJ2-5 NA TRBV19 NA TGTGCCAGTAGCCAGTTAGGACTCCCTCAAGAGACCCAGTACTTC CASSQLGLPQETQYF
TRBJ2-1 NA TRBV10-3 NA TGTGCCATCAGTGATTCCTGGGGGAGCTCCTACAATGAGCAGTTCTTC CAISDSWGSSYNEQFF
TRBJ2-5 NA TRBV5-1 NA TGCGCCAGCAGCAATAGAGGACACGGGGGAGAGACCCAGTACTTC CASSNRGHGGETQYF
TRBJ1-1 NA TRBV7-9 NA TGTGCCAGCACCTGGTCTCCTGAGAACACTGAAGCTTTCTTT CASTWSPENTEAFF
TRBJ2-3 NA TRBV15 TRBD1 TGTGCCACCAGCAGAGACCCAGGGGGCTCAGATACGCAGTATTTT CATSRDPGGSDTQYF
TRBJ2-1 NA TRBV20-1 NA TGCAGTGCTAGGCCTCCTCAGGGGCTCTCCTACAATGAGCAGTTCTTC CSARPPQGLSYNEQFF
TRBJ2-5 NA TRBV20-1 NA TGCAGTGCTTCTGTGGCTAGCCAGTTGGGGGAGACCCAGTACTTC CSASVASQLGETQYF
TRBJ1-1 few TRBV7-3 NA TGTGCCAGCAGCTTAATTGCCGGGGAGGGCACTGAAGCTTTCTTT CASSLIAGEGTEAFF
TRBJ2-7 few TRBV6-5 TRBD2 TGTGCCAGCAGTCTTAGCGGGAGTATGTACGAGCAGTACTTC CASSLSGSMYEQYF
TRBJ2-5 NA TRBV5-1 NA TGCGCCAGCAGCTCCCAGGACATACCCCAAGAGACCCAGTACTTC CASSSQDIPQETQYF
TRBJ2-5 once TRBV5-1 TRBD1 TGCGCCAGCAGCTTGGATAGCAGGGGGCGTGTTATGGAGACCCAGTACTTC CASSLDSRGRVMETQYF
TRBJ1-1 NA TRBV10-3 NA TGTGCCATCAGTGACCGACAAAACACTGAAGCTTTCTTT CAISDRQNTEAFF
TRBJ2-3 NA TRBV6-6 NA TGTGCCAGCAGAAATACTGTTCATTCTAGCACAGATACGCAGTATTTT CASRNTVHSSTDTQYF
TRBJ2-1 few TRBV6-5 TRBD2 TGTGCCAGCAGCCATAAGCGGGAAGGTGAGCAGTTCTTC CASSHKREGEQFF
TRBJ2-1 NA TRBV29-1 TRBD2 TGCAGCGTCGGGACTACACAGTTCTTC CSVGTTQFF
TRBJ2-3 few TRBV6-6 NA TGTGCCAGCAGTTACTCGATGTCGGATACGCAGTATTTT CASSYSMSDTQYF
TRBJ2-3 few TRBV7-2 NA TGTGCCAGCAGCTTGATTGGGGGAGATACGCAGTATTTT CASSLIGGDTQYF
TRBJ2-4 NA TRBV6-1 NA TGTGCCAGCAGTGAAACACCTCTGTTGGCCAAAAACATTCAGTACTTC CASSETPLLAKNIQYF
TRBJ2-1 NA TRBV28 NA TGTGCCAGCACGGGAATCTACAATGAGCAGTTCTTC CASTGIYNEQFF
TRBJ1-5 NA TRBV3-1 NA TGTGCCAGCAGCCGGGGGGTCTATAGCAATCAGCCCCAGCATTTT CASSRGVYSNQPQHF
TRBJ2-6 NA TRBV25-1 NA TGTGCCAGCAGTGAATGGGGGTTATCTGGGGCCAACGTCCTGACTTTC CASSEWGLSGANVLTF
TRBJ2-2 NA TRBV3-1 TRBD1 TGTGCCAGCAGCCCTAAAACAGGGGTCACCGGGGAGCTGTTTTTT CASSPKTGVTGELFF
TRBJ1-2 NA TRBV5-1 NA TGCGCCAGCAGACAGGGTGAAAACTATGGCTACACCTTC CASRQGENYGYTF
TRBJ2-1 many TRBV20-1 TRBD2 TGCAGCGCGGGGGGAAGCTCCTACAATGAGCAGTTCTTC CSAGGSSYNEQFF